The text below deals with one T cell receptor beta chain. From the PCR reads, TCRdb called clonotypes with MiXCR, one entry per CDR3 protein. The profile shows 460,000 or so distinct CDR3 sequences, under 30% of them singletons. The sample belongs to a study of molecular identifiers for immune sequencing clone quantification. This CDR3 region has 14 residues. Trimming removed 0 bases from V and 8 bases from J, with 12 bases in between. The V gene's germline CDR1 is LGHNA and CDR2 YSLEER. V gene TRBV4-3 combines with J gene TRBJ2-3; D is possibly TRBD2 (6 bases). This sequence originates from a human donor in good health. Some libraries in this study had Jurkat cell RNA spiked in. Input material: naive CD8+ T cells from blood, with Jurkat cell RNA spiked in. The sample's subset: FACS-sorted CD8+CD4-CCR7+CD45RA+ naive T cells. The CDR3 nucleotides are TGCGCCAGCAGCCAAGATCCCCAGACTAGTACGCAGTATTTT. It is translated as CASSQDPQTSTQYF.